What follows are 31 T cell receptor beta chains derived from one specimen sequenced in a study of long-term antiretroviral therapy in people with HIV. Survey-level resolution applied to immunoSEQ assay v3.0. Using immunoSEQ multiplex PCR, the repertoire was profiled, and TCRdb retains in-frame clones only, with some absent. The sample includes about 10,000 clones, 70% to 90% of them seen just once. This sample comprised unsorted PBMCs, obtained 0.7 years after starting antiretroviral therapy. Source of these receptors: a man aged 35 to 55 with HIV.

This chain uses TRBV2 with TRBJ1-3; D remains ambiguous. This CDR3 is 13 amino acids long. V lost 3 bases and J lost 5, with 8 bases in between. In germline, CDR1 is SNHLY, CDR2 FYNNEI. For the CDR3, the DNA is TGTGCCAGCAGTGAGGGTCAGAGAAACACCATATATTTT. This gives the protein CASSEGQRNTIYF. The whole variable domain, filled in from reference TRBV2 and TRBJ1-3, reads EPEVTQTPSHQVTQMGQEVILRCVPISNHLYFYWYRQILGQKVEFLVSFYNNEISEKSEIFDDQFSVERPDGSNFTLKIRSTKLEDSAMYFCASSEGQRNTIYFGEGSWLTVV.

This clone was detected once. The chain has TRBV7-6 and TRBJ1-1, with D possibly being TRBD1 (6 bases). Germline V gene sequence: CDR1 SGHVS, CDR2 FNYEAQ. The CDR3 loop spans 15 amino acids. Trimming stripped 5 bases from V and 3 bases from J, with 16 bases between. As DNA, the CDR3 is TGTGCCAGCAGCCGACACCTAAGGGGGGACACTGAAGCTTTCTTT. Protein sequence: CASSRHLRGDTEAFF.

This chain uses TRBV7-9 with TRBJ2-2, with 7 bases aligning to TRBD1. V trimming: 4 bases; J trimming: 0 bases; junction bases outside the gene matches: 11. Per germline, CDR1 SEHNR and CDR2 FQNEAQ (reference sequence). This CDR3 is built from 18 residues. The CDR3 nucleotides are TGTGCCAGCAGCTGGGGACAGAGTGTAACAGCGAACACCGGGGAGCTGTTTTTT. It encodes CASSWGQSVTANTGELFF.

The J gene is TRBJ2-2, the V gene TRBV19, with D tentatively TRBD2 (6 bases). Looked up from germline, CDR1 is LNHDA and CDR2 is SQIVND (reference sequence). V lost 6 bases and J 3 bases, leaving 14 bases between the germline ends. This CDR3 region has 15 residues. The CDR3 reads CASSQMEGYTGELFF. DNA of the CDR3: TGTGCCAGTAGCCAAATGGAGGGTTACACCGGGGAGCTGTTTTTT.

The CDR3 coding sequence is TGTGCCAGCAGTTTTGCGGGGGGCTATGGCTACACCTTC. It translates to CASSFAGGYGYTF. The J gene is TRBJ1-2, the V gene TRBV27; D is possibly TRBD1 (5 bases). The length of the CDR3 is 13 residues. Per the germline V gene, CDR1 is MNHEY and CDR2 is SMNVEV (reference sequence). Trimming stripped 3 bases from V and 4 bases from J, with 9 bases between.

The chain employs TRBV9 and TRBJ2-3; 7 nucleotides line up with TRBD1. This CDR3 spans 14 amino acids. Germline values: CDR1 SGDLS, CDR2 YYNGEE. The junction had 2 bases not matched to a gene; V was cut back by 0 bases and J by 4 bases. The CDR3 coding sequence is TGTGCCAGCAGCGTAGAACAGGGGCCAGATACGCAGTATTTT. Translation gives CASSVEQGPDTQYF.

The chain joins TRBV6-6 to TRBJ2-6; D is unresolved. Deletions cut 7 bases from V and 4 bases from J, with 11 bases between. CDR3 length: 14 residues. Germline V gives CDR1 MNHNY, CDR2 SVGAGI (reference sequence). CDR3 sequence: CASTPAWGANVLTF. In nucleotides, the CDR3 is TGTGCCAGCACCCCAGCCTGGGGGGCCAACGTCCTGACTTTC.

The chain is built from TRBV7-9 and TRBJ1-5; 7 bases line up with TRBD1. CDR1 is SEHNR, CDR2 FQNEAQ, per germline (reference sequence). The CDR3 extends over 13 amino acids. The J segment lost 7 bases and the V segment lost 2 bases, leaving 2 bases of the junction unmatched. CDR3 sequence: CASSLQGGQPQHF. As DNA, the CDR3 is TGTGCCAGCAGCTTACAAGGGGGCCAGCCCCAGCATTTT.

The chain employs TRBV29-1 and TRBJ2-1; D is undetermined. V gave up 5 bases and J gave up 5 bases, with 4 bases separating them. This CDR3 region has 10 residues. Germline V gene sequence: CDR1 SQVTM, CDR2 ANQGSEA. CDR3 DNA sequence: TGCAGCGTTCTAGACAATGAGCAGTTCTTC. Translated: CSVLDNEQFF.

This clone was recorded once. V and J are TRBV7-9 and TRBJ2-1; TRBD2 agrees at 13 bases. Germline trimming cut 6 bases from V and 8 bases from J; bases unmatched to any gene: 7. CDR3 size: 15 residues. Germline CDR1 and CDR2: SEHNR and FQNEAQ (reference sequence). In DNA form, the CDR3 reads TGTGCCAGCAGTCTTGGACTAGCGGGAGACGATGAGCAGTTCTTC. It codes for CASSLGLAGDDEQFF.

In this sample, this clone turned up once. This chain joins TRBV10-3 and TRBJ2-1, with 8 positions matching TRBD2. The CDR3 covers 16 residues. Trimming took 3 bases from V and 1 from J; bases not matched to a gene: 5. Germline CDR1 and CDR2: ENHRY and SYGVKD. The CDR3 sequence is CAISESLAGSYNEQFF. The DNA of the CDR3 is TGTGCCATCAGTGAATCATTAGCGGGATCCTACAATGAGCAGTTCTTC.

This rearrangement joins TRBV28 to TRBJ2-2; TRBD2 matches at 12 bases. The CDR3 length is 16 residues. V lost 7 bases, J lost 4 bases, and 7 bases stayed unmatched. CDR1 MDHEN and CDR2 SYDVKM come from the germline V gene. The CDR3 DNA is TGTGCCAGCAACCGACTAGCGGGAGTGGGCACCGGGGAGCTGTTTTTT. The encoded protein is CASNRLAGVGTGELFF.

The V and J genes are TRBV11-3 and TRBJ2-7; D remains unclear. Trimming left V 1 base short and J 0 bases short, with 4 bases between. The CDR3 runs 13 residues. The germline CDR1 and CDR2 sequences are SGHNT and YENEEA. The CDR3 DNA follows: TGTGCCAGCAGCTTAGGGAGCTCCTACGAGCAGTACTTC. Translating gives CASSLGSSYEQYF.

V is TRBV19 and J is TRBJ1-2; D possibly corresponds to TRBD1 (5 bases). Germline CDR1 and CDR2: LNHDA and SQIVND (reference sequence). The CDR3 extends over 14 amino acids. V was trimmed by 6 bases and J by 2 bases, leaving 13 bases between them. CDR3 bases: TGTGCCAGTAGGGAACAGGACCTAAACTATGGCTACACCTTC. Translated: CASREQDLNYGYTF.

This clone was seen more than once but under ten times. The chain couples TRBV5-6 to TRBJ1-1; D gene uncertain. The CDR3 is 12 amino acids. V was trimmed by 0 bases and J by 6 bases, leaving 6 bases between them. Germline V gene lookup returns CDR1 SGHDT and CDR2 YYEEEE. In nucleotides, the CDR3 is TGTGCCAGCAGCTTGGTCACAGCTGAAGCTTTCTTT. Amino acid sequence: CASSLVTAEAFF.

This chain uses TRBV19 with TRBJ1-1; D might be TRBD1 (6 bases). This CDR3 is 15 amino acids long. Germline lookup yields CDR1 LNHDA and CDR2 SQIVND (reference sequence). The V end lost 5 bases, the J end lost 0 bases, and 13 bases lay between the germline ends. The CDR3 DNA is TGTGCCAGTAGTGCCAGGGGCAGATTGAACACTGAAGCTTTCTTT. Its protein product is CASSARGRLNTEAFF.

This clone was detected a few times. This chain uses TRBV4-1 with TRBJ2-2; possible D gene TRBD2, 6 bases. This CDR3 spans 14 amino acids. CDR1 and CDR2 from the germline V gene are MGHRA and YSYEKL. The V end was cut by 0 bases, the J end by 5 bases, with 7 bases between. CDR3 nucleotide sequence: TGCGCCAGCAGCCAAGATGGGGGGACCGGGGAGCTGTTTTTT. This codes for CASSQDGGTGELFF.

The chain recombines TRBV30 with TRBJ2-1; 7 positions agree with TRBD2. V was pared by 0 bases and J by 0 bases, with 2 bases of the junction left unmatched. This CDR3 spans 15 amino acids. CDR1 and CDR2 from the germline V gene are GTSNPN and SVGIG (reference sequence). The CDR3, as DNA: TGTGCCTGGAGTGTAGGCGGGAGCTCCTACAATGAGCAGTTCTTC. Protein product: CAWSVGGSSYNEQFF.

The chain has TRBV2 and TRBJ1-1; D unresolved. Trimming shortened V by 7 bases and J by 5 bases, and 5 bases separated the two germline ends. The CDR3 contains 10 residues. Germline V gene data show CDR1 as SNHLY and CDR2 as FYNNEI. CDR3 nucleotides: TGTGCCAGCACGAGGACTGAAGCTTTCTTT. Its translation: CASTRTEAFF.

This chain uses TRBV4-3 with TRBJ2-7; D unclear. The germline CDR1 and CDR2 sequences are LGHNA and YSLEER. The CDR3 is 14 amino acids. Trimming removed 0 bases at V and 4 bases at J, with 10 bases between. In nucleotides, the CDR3 is TGCGCCAGCAGCCAAGAAGTCCTATCTTACGAGCAGTACTTC. It specifies CASSQEVLSYEQYF.

This chain links TRBV6-1 with TRBJ2-5, with 7 bases that match TRBD2. In germline, CDR1 is MNHNS, CDR2 SASEGT. Trimming at V came to 7 bases and at J to 2 bases, leaving 10 bases not matched to a gene. The CDR3 is 15 residues long. The DNA of the CDR3 is TGTGCCAGCACCCGGTGGGCTAGCGGACAAGAGACCCAGTACTTC. This translates into CASTRWASGQETQYF.

The V and J genes are TRBV29-1 and TRBJ2-7; 8 nucleotides agree with TRBD1. The V and J ends lost 6 bases and 1 base, in that order; junction bases with no gene match: 2. Germline CDR1 is SQVTM and CDR2 is ANQGSEA. The CDR3 runs 12 residues. The CDR3, as DNA: TGCAGCGTGGGGGACAGGTCCTACGAGCAGTACTTC. Protein product: CSVGDRSYEQYF.

This clone appeared once. The chain recombines TRBV7-8 with TRBJ1-2; the D gene is possibly TRBD1 (5 bases). V was cut by 5 bases and J by 6 bases, with 19 bases left in between. Per the germline V gene, CDR1 is SGHVS and CDR2 is FQNEAQ. CDR3 length: 15 residues. The CDR3 nucleotides are TGTGCCAGCAGCCCATGGGGCAGGGAAGTTGATGGCTACACCTTC. It yields the protein CASSPWGREVDGYTF.

The chain employs TRBV27 and TRBJ2-7, with 7 bases fitting TRBD1. The V and J ends lost 8 bases and 1 base, in that order; junction bases with no gene match: 11. Germline CDR1 MNHEY, CDR2 SMNVEV (reference sequence). This CDR3 contains 15 residues. The CDR3 DNA is TGTGCCAGCGGCAAAGACAGGGTGAATTCCTACGAGCAGTACTTC. It is translated as CASGKDRVNSYEQYF.

This chain uses TRBV28 with TRBJ1-2, with D uncertain. V shed 2 bases and J shed 8 bases, with 9 bases lying between them. Germline V lookup: CDR1 MDHEN, CDR2 SYDVKM. The CDR3 has 12 residues. CDR3 region: CASSLPLEGYTF. CDR3 coding DNA: TGTGCCAGCAGTTTACCCCTGGAGGGCTACACCTTC.

The count of this clone is one. This chain connects TRBV11-2 to TRBJ2-7, with TRBD2 matching over 8 bases. Trimming at V came to 5 bases and at J to 2 bases, leaving 8 bases not matched to a gene. Germline V gives CDR1 SGHAT, CDR2 FQNNGV. This CDR3 has 15 amino acids. Here the CDR3 DNA reads TGTGCCAGCAGCGCCAGCGGGAGTGAAACCTACGAGCAGTACTTC. As protein: CASSASGSETYEQYF.

This chain connects TRBV2 to TRBJ1-2; 8 nucleotides line up with TRBD1. Germline V CDR1 and CDR2: SNHLY, FYNNEI. V was clipped by 5 bases and J by 1 base; unmatched bases: 3. The CDR3 consists of 14 residues. The CDR3 protein is CASSQGQGNYGYTF. CDR3 sequence (DNA): TGTGCCAGCAGTCAAGGACAGGGTAACTATGGCTACACCTTC.

The chain is built from TRBV6-1 and TRBJ2-5, with D perhaps TRBD2 (5 bases). Deletions cut 6 bases from V and 5 bases from J, with 16 bases between. Germline V lookup: CDR1 MNHNS, CDR2 SASEGT. The CDR3 has 14 amino acids. This chain's CDR3 is CASRGLGGVETQYF. In nucleotides, the CDR3 is TGTGCCAGCAGGGGCCTAGGAGGTGTCGAGACCCAGTACTTC.

The rearrangement uses TRBV28 and TRBJ2-1; the match to TRBD1 covers 7 bases. Germline V gives CDR1 MDHEN, CDR2 SYDVKM. CDR3 length: 14 residues. Unmatched junction bases numbered 10, after V lost 2 bases and J lost 12 bases. DNA of the CDR3: TGTGCCAGCAGTTTACACGGGACAGAACGGTTGCAGTTCTTC. It is translated as CASSLHGTERLQFF.

The chain links TRBV29-1 to TRBJ2-5; 7 bases agree with TRBD2. Per the germline V gene, CDR1 is SQVTM and CDR2 is ANQGSEA. J lost 6 bases, V lost 6 bases, and 10 bases had no gene match. The CDR3 extends over 13 amino acids. CDR3 nucleotide sequence: TGCAGCGTCGGAGTGGGAGGGAGCAAGACCCAGTACTTC. Translation gives CSVGVGGSKTQYF.

A few counts support this clone. J is TRBJ1-1 and V is TRBV7-3; 7 bases fit TRBD1. The CDR3 runs to 14 residues. Germline CDR1 reads SGHTA; CDR2 reads FQGTGA. The V segment lost 6 bases and the J segment 2 bases; nucleotides outside the gene matches: 6. In DNA form, the CDR3 reads TGTGCCAGCAGAACGGACAGGACAAACACTGAAGCTTTCTTT. Translated, it gives CASRTDRTNTEAFF.